What follows are 8 T cell receptor beta chains derived from one specimen sequenced in a study of T cells in Graves' hyperthyroidism and ophthalmopathy. Amplification targeted TCR beta CDR3 regions from RNA transcripts. Primed by the HTBI set, a first-round RT-PCR was run on the TCR CDR3. Each CDR3 protein gets one entry after TCRdb re-called the multiplex PCR reads with MiXCR. The sample has about 570,000 distinct CDR3 sequences; around 45% are singletons. The sample taken for sequencing was peripheral blood or thyroid tissue (not recorded which). Receptors were obtained from an adult woman with Graves' disease, either hyperthyroidism or ophthalmopathy (not recorded which).

The chain carries TRBV20-1 and TRBJ1-1; no reliable D call. The germline gives CDR1 DFQATT, CDR2 SNEGSKA (reference sequence). This CDR3 has 12 amino acids. Trimming cost V 6 bases and J 6 bases, with 14 bases left between them. The CDR3 sequence: CSARQRVAEAFF. Written as DNA, the CDR3 is TGCAGTGCCCGGCAGAGGGTCGCTGAAGCTTTCTTT.

This clonotype was counted at least ten times. The rearrangement links TRBV3-1 to TRBJ1-2; D ambiguous. Trimming took 1 base from V and 8 from J, leaving 14 bases between them. Germline loops: CDR1 LGHDT, CDR2 YNNKEL (reference sequence). The CDR3 totals 14 residues. This chain's CDR3 is CASSQGIRVYGYTF. The CDR3 coding sequence is TGTGCCAGCAGCCAAGGGATAAGGGTTTACGGCTACACCTTC.

This clonotype was counted a few times. The V call is TRBV19, the J call TRBJ2-2; 9 bases are shared with TRBD1. Germline V lookup: CDR1 LNHDA, CDR2 SQIVND (reference sequence). V lost 4 bases and J lost 5; bases outside the gene matches: 5. The CDR3 totals 15 residues. CDR3 sequence: CASSNRGLRTGELFF. In DNA, the CDR3 is TGTGCCAGTAGTAACAGGGGGCTAAGAACCGGGGAGCTGTTTTTT.

This clonotype was recorded at least ten times. The chain links TRBV5-1 to TRBJ2-5, with 15 bases aligning to TRBD2. Germline V gives CDR1 SGHRS, CDR2 YFSETQ. The V and J ends lost 0 bases and 4 bases, in that order; junction bases with no gene match: 7. This CDR3 contains 18 residues. CDR3 DNA sequence: TGCGCCAGCAGCTTGGGGTTCGGGACTAGCGGGAGGCTAGAGACCCAGTACTTC. Its translation is CASSLGFGTSGRLETQYF.

The sample holds many counts of this clonotype. This chain uses TRBV11-2 with TRBJ1-2; no firm D call. Trimming stripped 2 bases from V and 7 bases from J, with 11 bases between. Germline V gene lookup returns CDR1 SGHAT and CDR2 FQNNGV. CDR3 length equals 13 residues. CDR3 DNA: TGTGCCAGCAGCTTATGGGGTTTCGGTGGCTACACCTTC. Its protein product is CASSLWGFGGYTF.

The table lists this clonotype with many counts. This rearrangement joins TRBV20-1 to TRBJ1-5, with D perhaps TRBD1 (5 bases). The germline V gene has CDR1 DFQATT and CDR2 SNEGSKA (reference sequence). The V end lost 4 bases, the J end lost 5 bases, and 21 bases lay between the germline ends. This CDR3 is 16 amino acids long. As DNA, the CDR3 is TGCAGTGCTACCCCCGAGGGGTCCAACACCCATCAGCCCCAGCATTTT. Its translation: CSATPEGSNTHQPQHF.

The CDR3 loop reads CASSVAPGGSEAFF. CDR3 nucleotide sequence: TGTGCCAGCAGCGTAGCCCCCGGAGGATCAGAAGCTTTCTTT. The chain recombines TRBV9 with TRBJ1-1; D is uncertain. The CDR3 extends over 14 amino acids. The germline gives CDR1 SGDLS, CDR2 YYNGEE. V was trimmed by 0 bases and J by 8 bases, leaving 14 bases between them.

This clonotype showed up many times. The V and J genes are TRBV20-1 and TRBJ2-7; TRBD1 agrees at 9 bases. J was trimmed by 1 base and V by 7 bases; bases with no gene match: 8. The germline V gene has CDR1 DFQATT and CDR2 SNEGSKA (reference sequence). The CDR3 is 14 residues long. The CDR3 reads CSGEGGTGSYEQYF. As DNA, the CDR3 is TGCAGTGGAGAAGGTGGGACAGGGTCCTACGAGCAGTACTTC.